This TCR beta chain was recorded in a study of regulatory T cells in long-lasting Graves disease. The wider study: Those with persistent Graves' disease had received antithyroid drugs for over 5 years with positive TSH receptor antibodies.

According to the study, TCR beta libraries were built with iRepertoire HTBI primers and CDR3-region Arm-PCR. MiXCR, applied by TCRdb to the multiplex PCR reads, yields one record per CDR3 protein. The table records roughly 700,000 distinct CDR3 sequences, about 30% of them present only once. Time point noted: persistent/refractory GD, antithyroid drugs over 5 years with positive TRAb. PBMC-derived RNA was used for the TCR library. The authors drew 8.5 to 9.5 milliliters of peripheral blood into EDTA tubes. Germline V gives CDR1 LGHDT, CDR2 YNNKEL (reference sequence). Trimming took off 1 base at V and 6 bases at J, with 12 bases between the two ends. This CDR3 contains 14 residues.

The sequence derives from a female donor with Graves disease. The chain uses TRBV3-1 and TRBJ1-2; D is perhaps TRBD1 (5 bases). The sample was peripheral blood mononuclear cells (PBMCs), taken when the disease was refractory, from a patient treated with antithyroid drugs. The DNA for the CDR3 is TGTGCCAGCAGCCAAGTTCAGGGAGAAGATGGCTACACCTTC. It encodes CASSQVQGEDGYTF.